The clone carrying this T cell receptor (delta chain) was picked up a small number of times. This entry comes from a study of gamma-delta chains in newborns, infants, children. About the study: Microbial exposure reportedly drives polyclonal innate γδ T cell expansion after birth.

TCRdb re-called the reads through CATT. The sample consists of some 11,000 delta-chain clones, approximately 9.5% of them appearing once. The sequenced sample consisted of blood. The TCR originated in a child who was a newborn, infant or young child, either healthy, febrile or measles-vaccinated (not recorded which).

The CDR3 region is CALGGIASYPLLGAYDKLIF. In DNA form, the CDR3 reads TGTGCTCTTGGGGGGATAGCCTCGTACCCGCTACTGGGGGCTTACGATAAACTCATCTTT. The J gene is TRDJ1, the V gene TRDV1; 8 bases are shared with TRDD3. Germline V lookup: CDR1 TSWWSYY, CDR2 QGS. The V segment lost 4 bases and the J segment 4 bases; nucleotides outside the gene matches: 23. CDR3 size: 20 residues.